The 11 T cell receptor beta chains below were found in one sample sequenced in a study of CD8 T cell repertoires and HIV-1 epitope variants. No antigens are known for them. Some clones are missing from TCRdb's copy, which holds only in-frame ones; the method was immunoSEQ multiplex PCR. The table shows roughly 2,700 clones, with about 68% occurring only once. The sequenced sample consisted of cultured CD8+ T cells derived from PBMCs. The receptor source for this set is a male donor with HIV.

The gene calls are TRBV29-1 and TRBJ1-1, with D maybe TRBD1 (6 bases). Per germline, CDR1 SQVTM and CDR2 ANQGSEA. The CDR3 consists of 15 residues. Trimming removed 8 bases at V and 3 bases at J, with 22 bases between. This CDR3 reads CSKESRQDWDTEAFF. For the CDR3, the DNA is TGCAGCAAAGAATCGCGACAGGACTGGGACACTGAAGCTTTCTTT.

This clone is large (0.1 to 1%). V and J are TRBV15 and TRBJ1-1, with D unresolved. CDR3 length equals 15 residues. V lost 0 bases, J lost 2 bases, and 10 bases lay in between. Germline V gene lookup returns CDR1 LNHNV and CDR2 YYDKDF (reference sequence). CDR3 region: CATSRDRAPNTEAFF. In nucleotides, the CDR3 is TGTGCCACCAGCAGAGATAGGGCGCCAAACACTGAAGCTTTCTTT.

This clone was detected a few times. This sequence joins TRBV9 and TRBJ1-2, with D unclear. V was trimmed by 4 bases and J by 1 base, leaving 20 bases between them. The CDR3 has 17 residues. The germline CDR1 and CDR2 sequences are SGDLS and YYNGEE. The CDR3 DNA follows: TGTGCCAGCAGCCTCAACGTGGAAGAGCCAATTAACTATGGCTACACCTTC. The encoded protein is CASSLNVEEPINYGYTF.

This clone was observed once. The rearrangement links TRBV23-1 to TRBJ2-3; D tentatively reads TRBD1 or TRBD2 (6 bases each). Being an ORF, TRBV23-1 has a function that is uncertain. This CDR3 comprises 15 residues. With 8 bases removed from V and 4 bases from J, the gap between germline ends came to 19 bases. The CDR3 DNA reads as TGCGCCAGCCCTCCCGGGACATCGGGGGCAGATACGCAGTATTTT. Protein sequence: CASPPGTSGADTQYF.

This clone was seen only a few times. V gene TRBV7-3 combines with J gene TRBJ2-1; 15 bases map to TRBD2. This CDR3 contains 20 residues. J lost 1 base, V lost 7 bases, and 14 bases had no gene match. In germline, CDR1 is SGHTA, CDR2 FQGTGA. The CDR3 sequence: CASTPVLGTSGGLSYNEQFF. The CDR3 nucleotides read TGTGCCAGCACCCCGGTCCTGGGGACTAGCGGGGGGCTATCCTACAATGAGCAGTTCTTC.

The chain couples TRBV28 to TRBJ2-7, with 12 nucleotides matching TRBD1. Trimming cost V 5 bases and J 5 bases; bases outside gene matches: 4. CDR1 and CDR2 from the germline V gene are MDHEN and SYDVKM. This CDR3 has 14 residues. CDR3 sequence: CASSTGQGADEQYF. The CDR3 DNA reads as TGTGCCAGCAGTACGGGACAGGGGGCGGACGAGCAGTACTTC.

The rearrangement uses TRBV2 and TRBJ2-7, with TRBD2 matching 14 bases. V dropped 5 bases and J dropped 6; count of bases not matched to a gene: 12. CDR1 and CDR2 (germline): SNHLY, FYNNEI. The CDR3 has 17 amino acids. For the CDR3, the DNA is TGTGCCAGCAGTACGGGACTAGCGGGAGTGGGCGCCTCCGAGCAGTACTTC. Translation gives CASSTGLAGVGASEQYF. Filled out from reference TRBV2 and TRBJ2-7, the complete variable domain reads EPEVTQTPSHQVTQMGQEVILRCVPISNHLYFYWYRQILGQKVEFLVSFYNNEISEKSEIFDDQFSVERPDGSNFTLKIRSTKLEDSAMYFCASSTGLAGVGASEQYFGPGTRLTVT.

The chain recombines TRBV30 with TRBJ2-7; maybe TRBD1 (6 bases). CDR3 length: 12 residues. Per the germline V gene, CDR1 is GTSNPN and CDR2 is SVGIG (reference sequence). Trimming cost V 8 bases and J 6 bases, with 17 bases left between them. Here the CDR3 reads CAGDLTGSEQYF. CDR3 in DNA: TGTGCCGGGGACCTCACAGGGTCCGAGCAGTACTTC.

J is TRBJ2-7 and V is TRBV6-1, with D possibly matching TRBD1 (6 bases). Between the trimmed V and J ends, which lost 4 bases and 4 bases, there was a span of 11 bases. Germline V gene sequence: CDR1 MNHNS, CDR2 SASEGT. The length of the CDR3 is 13 residues. In DNA form, the CDR3 reads TGTGCCAGCAGTGTGATTCAGGGGTACGAGCAGTACTTC. Translating it yields CASSVIQGYEQYF.

The rearrangement joins TRBV27 to TRBJ1-2; perhaps TRBD1 as D (5 bases). Trimming shortened V by 2 bases and J by 3 bases, and 10 bases separated the two germline ends. The CDR3 is 14 residues long. CDR1 and CDR2 (germline): MNHEY, SMNVEV (reference sequence). The CDR3 nucleotides read TGTGCCAGCAGTTTACTTGGGGGGTACTATGGCTACACCTTC. Protein: CASSLLGGYYGYTF.

The chain carries TRBV19 and TRBJ2-1, with 11 nucleotides matching TRBD2. The CDR3 has 15 residues. Losses at the gene ends were 2 bases for V and 6 bases for J; bases not matched to a gene: 3. Germline assignment: CDR1 LNHDA and CDR2 SQIVND (reference sequence). The CDR3 loop reads CASSIYLAGGNEQFF. The CDR3 DNA reads as TGTGCCAGTAGTATATACCTAGCGGGAGGCAATGAGCAGTTCTTC. Combining the CDR3 with reference TRBV19 and TRBJ2-1 gives the whole variable domain DGGITQSPKYLFRKEGQNVTLSCEQNLNHDAMYWYRQDPGQGLRLIYYSQIVNDFQKGDIAEGYSVSREKKESFPLTVTSAQKNPTAFYLCASSIYLAGGNEQFFGPGTRLTVL.